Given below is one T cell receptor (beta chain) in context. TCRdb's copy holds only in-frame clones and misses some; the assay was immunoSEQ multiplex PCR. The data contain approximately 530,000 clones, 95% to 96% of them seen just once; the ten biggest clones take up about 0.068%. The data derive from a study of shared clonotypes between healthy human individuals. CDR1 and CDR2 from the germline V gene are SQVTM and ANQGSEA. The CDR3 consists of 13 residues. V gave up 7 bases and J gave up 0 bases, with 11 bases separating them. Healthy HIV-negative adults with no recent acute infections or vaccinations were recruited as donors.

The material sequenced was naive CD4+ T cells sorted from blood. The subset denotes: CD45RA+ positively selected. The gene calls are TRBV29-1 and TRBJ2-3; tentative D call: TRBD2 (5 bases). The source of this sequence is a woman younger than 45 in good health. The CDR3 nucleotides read TGCAGCGCAAGCGGATTTAGCACAGATACGCAGTATTTT. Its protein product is CSASGFSTDTQYF.